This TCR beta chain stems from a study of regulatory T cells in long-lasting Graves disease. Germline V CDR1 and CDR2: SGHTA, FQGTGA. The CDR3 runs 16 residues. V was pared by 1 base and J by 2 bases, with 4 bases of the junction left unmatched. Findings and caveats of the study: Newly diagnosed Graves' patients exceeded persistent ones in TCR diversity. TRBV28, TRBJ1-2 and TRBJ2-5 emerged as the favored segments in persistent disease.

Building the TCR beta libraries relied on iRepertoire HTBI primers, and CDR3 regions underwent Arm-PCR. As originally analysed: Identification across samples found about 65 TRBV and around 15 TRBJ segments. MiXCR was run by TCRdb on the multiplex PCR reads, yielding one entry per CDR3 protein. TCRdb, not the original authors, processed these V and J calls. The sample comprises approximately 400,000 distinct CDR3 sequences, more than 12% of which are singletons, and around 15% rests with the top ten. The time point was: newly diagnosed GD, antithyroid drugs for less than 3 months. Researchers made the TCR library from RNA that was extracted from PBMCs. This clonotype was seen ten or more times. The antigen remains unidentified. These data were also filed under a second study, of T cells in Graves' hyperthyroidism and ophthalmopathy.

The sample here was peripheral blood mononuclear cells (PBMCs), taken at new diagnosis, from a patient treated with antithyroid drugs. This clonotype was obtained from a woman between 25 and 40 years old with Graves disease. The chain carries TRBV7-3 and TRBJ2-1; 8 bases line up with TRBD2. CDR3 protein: CASSLRAGGPYNEQFF. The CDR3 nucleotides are TGTGCCAGCAGCTTAAGGGCGGGAGGCCCCTACAATGAGCAGTTCTTC.